These T cell receptor beta chains were read from a single sample in a study of blood T cells in healthy people across ages. A single record per CDR3 protein comes from TCRdb applying MiXCR to the 5' RACE reads. The sample lists hundreds of thousands of distinct CDR3 sequences; 62% were seen once. Sequenced: blood. The receptors were gathered from a man aged 30-40 years in good health. Both conserved end residues are part of each CDR3. Fields, in order: V gene, CDR3 protein.

V: TRBV5-1; CDR3: CASSVPGGKKETQYF
V: TRBV7-2; CDR3: CASSYLQVYEQYF
V: TRBV27; CDR3: CSEVLAGEYYEQYF
V: TRBV4-1; CDR3: CASSQDPDREKLFF
V: TRBV28; CDR3: CASSPGLAGGSNTGELFF
V: TRBV7-2; CDR3: CASSLDYRGLWYGYTF
V: TRBV13; CDR3: CASAYTARREQYF
V: TRBV4-2; CDR3: CASSQDWGNQPQHF
V: TRBV12-3/TRBV12-4; CDR3: CASSAPRGEQYF
V: TRBV21-1; CDR3: CASSRSDRGNYEQYF
V: TRBV11-2; CDR3: CASSSPLGVGTDTQYF
V: TRBV7-9; CDR3: CASSRGQGQSGANVLTF
V: TRBV15; CDR3: CATSTLLPGGDGDYGYTF
V: TRBV12-3/TRBV12-4; CDR3: CASSPVANEQFF
V: TRBV6-1; CDR3: CASSESGRDPEAFF
V: TRBV7-2; CDR3: CASSLNRGAQNIQYF
V: TRBV18; CDR3: CASSPGGSYDEQFF
V: TRBV19; CDR3: CASNYQGQANTGELFF
V: TRBV5-1; CDR3: CASSLEQVRRFF
V: TRBV6-5; CDR3: CTSTRTKNNEQFF
V: TRBV13; CDR3: CASSLDRSALHF
V: TRBV4-3; CDR3: CASSQVGQGAYEQYF
V: TRBV5-1; CDR3: CASSLAGGEQFF
V: TRBV7-9; CDR3: CASSLVFQGRYNEQFF
V: TRBV5-1; CDR3: CASSVLGGPETQYF
V: TRBV6-2/TRBV6-3; CDR3: CASSDTLFYNEQFF
V: TRBV6-2/TRBV6-3; CDR3: CASSRLDPSETYNEQFF
V: TRBV7-3; CDR3: CASSLGPTSGGYEQYF
V: TRBV7-7; CDR3: CASSLAPSAQGAIYEQYF
V: TRBV3-1; CDR3: CASSQDLVNEQFF
V: TRBV7-2; CDR3: CASSLGNGVGNEQFF
V: TRBV20-1; CDR3: CSVKGGRAGAPLRGGYTF
V: TRBV21-1; CDR3: CASSKGRGEDTQYF
V: TRBV6-5; CDR3: CASSYSWGGGGYTF
V: TRBV25-1; CDR3: CASSEAGMGNEQFF
V: TRBV5-1; CDR3: CASSLGPGQETQYF
V: TRBV7-2; CDR3: CASSFLAVPWGTQYF
V: TRBV29-1; CDR3: CSVVLAGVSSYEQYF
V: TRBV18; CDR3: CASSPMALSGANVLTF
V: TRBV27; CDR3: CASSPLTGGGGYTEAFF
V: TRBV29-1; CDR3: CSVGRQDTQYF
V: TRBV10-3; CDR3: CAIRAGGSATNEKLFF
V: TRBV7-3; CDR3: CASSRRARETQYF
V: TRBV27; CDR3: CASRGGSNEQYF
V: TRBV10-3; CDR3: CAISESQNNEKLFF
V: TRBV30; CDR3: CAWGRGPPNTEAFF
V: TRBV20-1; CDR3: CSAAIILAGGRIETQYF
V: TRBV30; CDR3: CAWSRADTQYF
V: TRBV5-1; CDR3: CASSLDQPGANSPLHF
V: TRBV2; CDR3: CASSEYRYQETQYF
V: TRBV20-1; CDR3: CSASGGANEQFF
V: TRBV15; CDR3: CATSRDVGGEETQYF
V: TRBV5-1; CDR3: CASSSGGGSRQSYNEQFF
V: TRBV29-1; CDR3: CSVGSGAGANVLTF
V: TRBV27; CDR3: CASKPGGTGNTQYF